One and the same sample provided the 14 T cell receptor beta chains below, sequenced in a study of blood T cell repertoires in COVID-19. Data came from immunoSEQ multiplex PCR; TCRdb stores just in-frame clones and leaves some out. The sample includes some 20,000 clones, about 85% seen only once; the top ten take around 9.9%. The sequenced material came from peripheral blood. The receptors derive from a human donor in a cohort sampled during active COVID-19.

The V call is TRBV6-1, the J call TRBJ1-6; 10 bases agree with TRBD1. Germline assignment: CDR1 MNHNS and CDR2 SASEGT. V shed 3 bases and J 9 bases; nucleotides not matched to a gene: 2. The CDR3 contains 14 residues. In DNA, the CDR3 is TGTGCCAGCAGTGACGACAGGGGGCTTTCACCCCTCCACTTT. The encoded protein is CASSDDRGLSPLHF.

Here the CDR3 DNA reads TGTGCCATCAGCGACTCCCAAGGCTCTGGAAACACCATATATTTT. Encoded protein: CAISDSQGSGNTIYF. This rearrangement joins TRBV10-3 to TRBJ1-3; D remains unclear. Germline CDR1 and CDR2: ENHRY and SYGVKD. Between the trimmed V and J ends, which lost 6 bases and 0 bases, there was a span of 12 bases. This CDR3 is built from 15 residues.

The CDR3 nucleotides are TGTGCCAGCAGCTCACTGGCGGGAGTGGACGAGCAGTACTTC. This gives the protein CASSSLAGVDEQYF. The chain is built from TRBV9 and TRBJ2-7; 7 nucleotides line up with TRBD2. The CDR3 totals 14 residues. Germline V gene lookup returns CDR1 SGDLS and CDR2 YYNGEE. V dropped 4 bases and J dropped 5; count of bases not matched to a gene: 9.

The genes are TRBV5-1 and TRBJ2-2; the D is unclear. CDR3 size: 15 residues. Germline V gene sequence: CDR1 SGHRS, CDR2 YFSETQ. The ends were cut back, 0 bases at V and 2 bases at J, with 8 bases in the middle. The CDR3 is CASSLGSTNTGELFF. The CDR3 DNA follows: TGCGCCAGCAGCTTGGGCAGTACCAACACCGGGGAGCTGTTTTTT.

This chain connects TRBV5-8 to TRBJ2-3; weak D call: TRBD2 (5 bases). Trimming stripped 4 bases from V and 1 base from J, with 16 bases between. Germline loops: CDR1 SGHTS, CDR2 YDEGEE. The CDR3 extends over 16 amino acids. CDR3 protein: CASSRRYSSGTDTQYF. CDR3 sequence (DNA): TGTGCCAGCAGCCGGAGGTATTCTTCGGGCACAGATACGCAGTATTTT.

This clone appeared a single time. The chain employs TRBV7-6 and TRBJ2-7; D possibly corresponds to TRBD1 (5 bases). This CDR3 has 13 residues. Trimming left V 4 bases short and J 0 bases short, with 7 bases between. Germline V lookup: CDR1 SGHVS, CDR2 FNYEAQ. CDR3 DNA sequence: TGTGCCAGCAGCTCCGACAGCTCCTACGAGCAGTACTTC. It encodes CASSSDSSYEQYF.

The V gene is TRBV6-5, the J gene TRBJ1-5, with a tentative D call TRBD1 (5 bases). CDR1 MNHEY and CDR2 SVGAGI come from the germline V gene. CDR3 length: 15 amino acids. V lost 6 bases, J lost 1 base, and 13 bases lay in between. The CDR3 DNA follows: TGTGCCAGCAGACCCGGGGGGGACAGCAATCAGCCCCAGCATTTT. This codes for CASRPGGDSNQPQHF.

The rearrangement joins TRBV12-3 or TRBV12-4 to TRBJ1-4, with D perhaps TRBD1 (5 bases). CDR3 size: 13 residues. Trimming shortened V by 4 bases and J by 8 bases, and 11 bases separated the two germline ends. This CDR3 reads CASSSGREEKLFF. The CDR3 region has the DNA TGTGCCAGCAGTTCGGGACGGGAGGAAAAACTGTTTTTT.

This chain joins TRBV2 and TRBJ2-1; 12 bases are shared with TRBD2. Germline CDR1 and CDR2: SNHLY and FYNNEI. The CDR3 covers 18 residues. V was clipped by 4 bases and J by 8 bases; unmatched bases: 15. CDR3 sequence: CASSGRTSGNSLRDEQFF. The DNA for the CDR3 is TGTGCCAGCAGTGGCAGGACTAGCGGGAACTCTCTGCGCGATGAGCAGTTCTTC.

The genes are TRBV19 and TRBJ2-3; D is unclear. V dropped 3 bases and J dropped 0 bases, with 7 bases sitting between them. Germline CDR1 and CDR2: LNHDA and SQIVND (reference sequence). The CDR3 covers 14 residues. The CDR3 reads CASSIPTSTDTQYF. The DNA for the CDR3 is TGTGCCAGTAGTATTCCAACTAGCACAGATACGCAGTATTTT.

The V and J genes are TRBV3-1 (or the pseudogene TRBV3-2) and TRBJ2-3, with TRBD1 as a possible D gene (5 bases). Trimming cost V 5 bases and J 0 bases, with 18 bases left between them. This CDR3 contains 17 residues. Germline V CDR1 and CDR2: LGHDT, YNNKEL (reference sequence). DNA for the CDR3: TGTGCCAGCAGCTCTCTAGAGACAGCGCCTAGCACAGATACGCAGTATTTT. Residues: CASSSLETAPSTDTQYF.

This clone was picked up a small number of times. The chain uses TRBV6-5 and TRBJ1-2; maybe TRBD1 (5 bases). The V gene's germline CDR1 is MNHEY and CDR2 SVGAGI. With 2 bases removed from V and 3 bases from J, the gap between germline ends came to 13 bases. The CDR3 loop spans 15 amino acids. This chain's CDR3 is CASSYRSGGDYGYTF. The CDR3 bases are TGTGCCAGCAGTTACCGTTCCGGGGGTGACTATGGCTACACCTTC.

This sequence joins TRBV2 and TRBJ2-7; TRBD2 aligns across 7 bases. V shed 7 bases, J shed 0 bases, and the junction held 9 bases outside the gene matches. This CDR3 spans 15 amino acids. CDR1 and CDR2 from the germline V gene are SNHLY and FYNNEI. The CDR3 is CASKSSAGSSYEQYF. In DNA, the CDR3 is TGTGCCAGCAAATCCTCAGCGGGGAGCTCCTACGAGCAGTACTTC.

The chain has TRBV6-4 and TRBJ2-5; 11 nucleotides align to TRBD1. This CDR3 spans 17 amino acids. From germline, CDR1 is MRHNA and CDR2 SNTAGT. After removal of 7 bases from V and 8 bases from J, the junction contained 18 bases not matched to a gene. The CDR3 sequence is CASTTPPRTGGEKTQYF. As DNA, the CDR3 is TGTGCCAGCACCACCCCCCCTAGGACAGGGGGCGAAAAAACCCAGTACTTC.